This T cell receptor beta chain was identified during a study of T cells in Graves' hyperthyroidism and ophthalmopathy. Study details: At initial diagnosis, before any treatment had begun, peripheral blood was obtained.

The CDR3 totals 16 residues. Comment on this clonotype: The antigen remains undetermined. Compared with germline, one end of the junction differs, possibly owing to a read error.

TCR beta CDR3 regions were amplified from RNA. When the TCR CDR3 underwent first-round RT-PCR, the HTBI primer set was used. TCRdb called the multiplex PCR reads again in MiXCR, with one record for every CDR3 protein. This sample carries fewer than 400,000 distinct CDR3 sequences, 16% of them seen once, and the ten largest clones take around 33%. Overall study findings and caveats: In validation, the model predicted ophthalmopathy. These predictions came a median roughly 6.5 months before onset.

Across 18 months, stable Graves' hyperthyroidism was marked by no progression to ophthalmopathy. The chain employs TRBV12-3 or TRBV12-4 and TRBJ1-4; no firm D call. Sequenced sample: blood. This clonotype originated in a man aged 30 to 45 with Graves' hyperthyroidism. DNA of the CDR3: TGTGCCAGCAGTTTAAAAGGCGCAGGATTCAATGAAAAACTGGTTTTT. Protein: CASSLKGAGFNEKLVF.